The next 17 T cell receptor beta chains were all read from a single sample in a study of post-analysis software for immune sequencing data. Study-level findings and limits: The five TRBV segments detected at higher frequency in patients than in controls included TRBV5-6, TRBV5-1 and TRBV20-1.

No cognate antigen is known for these TCRs. TCR beta cDNA libraries included unique molecular identifiers. TCRdb reanalysed the PCR reads using MiXCR and keeps one entry per CDR3 protein. The data contain about 770,000 distinct CDR3 sequences, more than 45% of them singletons. The source material was blood. The receptor set was obtained from a girl under 18 with multiple sclerosis.

The V and J genes are TRBV6-5 and TRBJ2-1; D gene ambiguous. V lost 4 bases and J lost 7, with 20 bases in between. The germline V gene has CDR1 MNHEY and CDR2 SVGAGI. The CDR3 length is 16 residues. DNA of the CDR3: TGTGCCAGCAGTTCCTCCGAGAGGTTACTAAAAAATGAGCAGTTCTTC. Its protein is CASSSSERLLKNEQFF.

This clonotype showed up just a few times. This sequence joins TRBV7-9 and TRBJ2-7; perhaps TRBD2 as D (7 bases). V was cut by 7 bases and J by 5 bases, with 21 bases left in between. This CDR3 region has 15 residues. Germline V lookup: CDR1 SEHNR, CDR2 FQNEAQ (reference sequence). CDR3 coding DNA: TGTGCCAGCACGCGGGACATAGGGGGGGGAAACGAGCAGTACTTC. Translated, it gives CASTRDIGGGNEQYF.

This clonotype was seen only a few times. The chain combines TRBV12-3 or TRBV12-4 with TRBJ2-2, with 7 positions matching TRBD1. V shed 4 bases and J 2 bases; nucleotides not matched to a gene: 7. This CDR3 contains 16 residues. The CDR3 is CASSSTGLKNTGELFF. As DNA, the CDR3 is TGTGCCAGCAGTTCGACAGGGTTGAAAAACACCGGGGAGCTGTTTTTT.

The V and J genes are TRBV11-2 and TRBJ2-7; a weak D match, TRBD1 (6 bases). V was clipped by 5 bases and J by 0 bases, with 14 bases between them. This CDR3 contains 15 residues. Per germline, CDR1 SGHAT and CDR2 FQNNGV. The CDR3 region is CASSTRTAPSYEQYF. The CDR3, as DNA: TGTGCCAGCAGCACCCGGACAGCACCCTCCTACGAGCAGTACTTC.

This chain links TRBV29-1 with TRBJ1-2; no definite D call. Germline V gives CDR1 SQVTM, CDR2 ANQGSEA. This CDR3 has 13 residues. V was cut by 0 bases and J by 0 bases, with 5 bases left in between. The CDR3 DNA reads as TGCAGCGTTGAAGAGGGGACTAACTATGGCTACACCTTC. It yields the protein CSVEEGTNYGYTF.

This clonotype was seen a handful of times. This chain links TRBV12-3 or TRBV12-4 with TRBJ1-5; tentative D call: TRBD1 (6 bases). This CDR3 region has 13 residues. V was pared by 4 bases and J by 6 bases, with 10 bases between. The CDR3 loop reads CASSSTGGQPQHF. Here the CDR3 DNA reads TGTGCCAGCAGTTCGACAGGTGGTCAGCCCCAGCATTTT.

The rearrangement joins TRBV28 to TRBJ1-5, with D possibly matching TRBD1 (6 bases). V gave up 2 bases and J gave up 2 bases, with 16 bases separating them. This CDR3 has 17 residues. Per germline, CDR1 MDHEN and CDR2 SYDVKM. The CDR3 bases are TGTGCCAGCAGTTTAACGAACAGGGTGCGCGGCAATCAGCCCCAGCATTTT. It encodes CASSLTNRVRGNQPQHF.

This chain connects TRBV29-1 to TRBJ2-1, with unresolved D. The germline CDR1 and CDR2 sequences are SQVTM and ANQGSEA. V lost 6 bases to trimming and J lost 10 bases, with 13 bases between them. The CDR3 contains 11 residues. The CDR3 loop reads CSVLRSGEQFF. The CDR3 DNA reads as TGCAGCGTCCTCAGGTCGGGCGAGCAGTTCTTC.

This clonotype has only a few counts. The genes are TRBV20-1 and TRBJ2-5; D gene uncertain. Gene TRBJ2-7 matches the end of the DNA better, so the J call may be wrong. Germline V gene data show CDR1 as DFQATT and CDR2 as SNEGSKA (reference sequence). CDR3 length: 16 residues. CDR3 sequence reads: CSARESSDRDLYEQYF. CDR3 DNA: TGCAGTGCTAGAGAAAGTTCCGACCGAGATCTCTACGAGCAGTACTTC.

This clonotype was seen only a few times. The V and J genes are TRBV7-9 and TRBJ2-1; 9 nucleotides agree with TRBD2. The CDR3 has 17 amino acids. The trim removed 0 bases at V and 6 bases at J, leaving 9 bases unmatched. CDR1 is SEHNR and CDR2 is FQNEAQ in the germline V gene (reference sequence). CDR3 protein: CASSLAVASGTVNEQFF. CDR3 nucleotides: TGTGCCAGCAGCTTAGCTGTAGCTAGCGGGACAGTCAATGAGCAGTTCTTC.

The genes are TRBV29-1 and TRBJ2-7, with 8 bases aligning to TRBD1. The V segment lost 7 bases and the J segment 2 bases; nucleotides outside the gene matches: 10. The CDR3 length is 14 residues. The germline V gene encodes CDR1 SQVTM and CDR2 ANQGSEA. CDR3 amino acids: CSAVTGQVAYEQYF. CDR3 in DNA: TGCAGCGCCGTCACGGGACAGGTAGCCTACGAGCAGTACTTC.

The chain joins TRBV20-1 to TRBJ2-4; TRBD2 agrees at 8 bases. With V trimmed by 2 bases and J by 6 bases, 0 bases remained unmatched. This CDR3 region has 12 residues. Germline values: CDR1 DFQATT, CDR2 SNEGSKA (reference sequence). For the CDR3, the DNA is TGCAGTGCTAGACTAGCGGGAAACATTCAGTACTTC. Its translation is CSARLAGNIQYF.

The rearrangement links TRBV5-1 to TRBJ2-1; 7 bases line up with TRBD1. The germline V gene has CDR1 SGHRS and CDR2 YFSETQ. This CDR3 contains 14 residues. V lost 4 bases, J lost 6 bases, and 7 bases stayed unmatched. The CDR3 DNA follows: TGCGCCAGCAGCGTGGGACAGTCCCCCAATGAGCAGTTCTTC. This sequence encodes CASSVGQSPNEQFF.

The chain carries TRBV18 and TRBJ2-7; TRBD1 matches at 7 bases. Matching the DNA end better, TRBJ2-4 makes the J call doubtful. This CDR3 contains 15 residues. The V gene's germline CDR1 is KGHSH and CDR2 LQKENI. This CDR3 reads CASSPPTSPGGIQYF. The DNA for the CDR3 is TGTGCCAGCTCACCACCGACCTCGCCAGGGGGCATTCAGTACTTC.

This chain joins TRBV6-2 or TRBV6-3 and TRBJ2-1; D uncertain. V lost 8 bases to trimming and J lost 5 bases, with 7 bases between them. CDR3 length equals 11 residues. In germline, CDR1 is MNHEY, CDR2 SVGEGT. Here the CDR3 reads CASRSHNEQFF. In DNA form, the CDR3 reads TGTGCCAGCCGATCCCACAATGAGCAGTTCTTC.

This chain connects TRBV11-2 to TRBJ2-5, with TRBD2 identical over 14 bases. Per the germline V gene, CDR1 is SGHAT and CDR2 is FQNNGV. The V and J ends lost 1 base and 4 bases, in that order; junction bases with no gene match: 8. CDR3 length: 18 amino acids. CDR3 nucleotides: TGTGCCAGCAGCTTAGGAGGTTGGACTAGCGGGAGGCTAGAGACCCAGTACTTC. Translated, it gives CASSLGGWTSGRLETQYF. Drawing the rest from reference TRBV11-2 and TRBJ2-5, the complete variable domain is EAGVAQSPRYKIIEKRQSVAFWCNPISGHATLYWYQQILGQGPKLLIQFQNNGVVDDSQLPKDRFSAERLKGVDSTLKIQPAKLEDSAVYLCASSLGGWTSGRLETQYFGPGTRLLVL.

This clonotype was seen a handful of times. The chain couples TRBV20-1 to TRBJ2-7; 11 bases are shared with TRBD2. V lost 6 bases, J lost 0 bases, and 10 bases stayed unmatched. The CDR3 contains 16 residues. Germline lookup yields CDR1 DFQATT and CDR2 SNEGSKA (reference sequence). The CDR3 DNA reads as TGCAGTGCCACCGGGACTAGCGGCTGGAGCTCCTACGAGCAGTACTTC. This sequence encodes CSATGTSGWSSYEQYF.